Below are 5 T cell receptor beta chains sequenced from a single sample in a study of breast tumors, draining lymph nodes, adjacent tissues (dated by TCRdb to the mid-2010s). The library was generated by multiplex PCR. TCRdb records Illumina HiSeq 2000 as the sequencer. TCRdb handled the public reads itself, with Q25 trimming in fastp and clone calling in MiXCR, and kept productive beta chains. Each CDR3 protein gets just one entry, which takes the most common genes and DNA from the rows behind it. Across this sample there are roughly 70,000 distinct CDR3 sequences, with around 43% seen only once. 8% to 9.5% of the sample belongs to the ten largest clones. Input material: breast tumor tissue. The receptors here all came from a female donor with breast cancer. Some clones in this sample may be carry-over from other donors' samples.

Remarks on this clonotype: A much larger clone lies one base from this, so it may be a read error. The J gene is TRBJ2-7, the V gene TRBV28; D tentatively fits TRBD1 or TRBD2 (5 bases each). CDR3 length: 14 amino acids. Germline CDR1 is MDHEN and CDR2 is SYDVKM. The CDR3 loop is CASSFRGRVYGQYF. For the CDR3, the DNA is TGTGCCAGCAGTTTTAGGGGACGAGTCTACGGGCAGTACTTC.

This clonotype was seen ten or more times. The chain couples TRBV7-9 to TRBJ2-5; 16 nucleotides agree with TRBD2. The CDR3 extends over 16 amino acids. Trimming removed 5 bases from V and 3 bases from J; junction bases left unmatched: 3. CDR1 is SEHNR and CDR2 is FQNEAQ in the germline V gene (reference sequence). In nucleotides, the CDR3 is TGTGCCAGCAGCGTTGGGACTAGCGGGGGGGAAGAGACCCAGTACTTC. Its translation: CASSVGTSGGEETQYF.

This clonotype has at least ten counts. The chain links TRBV4-1 to TRBJ2-4; D possibly corresponds to TRBD2 (8 bases). This CDR3 contains 17 residues. Germline CDR1 reads MGHRA; CDR2 reads YSYEKL. The V end was cut by 0 bases, the J end by 15 bases, with 27 bases between. CDR3 bases: TGCGCCAGCAGCCAAGAAGGGGGCAACCTAGCGGGTGGTTTATGGTACTTC. Translated: CASSQEGGNLAGGLWYF.

The CDR3 sequence: CATSSPDREHYGYTF. CDR3 DNA sequence: TGTGCCACCAGCAGCCCGGACAGGGAACACTATGGCTACACCTTC. The chain couples TRBV15 to TRBJ1-2, with 8 positions matching TRBD1. The CDR3 runs 15 residues. J was trimmed by 3 bases and V by 3 bases; bases with no gene match: 6. The V gene's germline CDR1 is LNHNV and CDR2 YYDKDF (reference sequence).

The sample holds many counts of this clonotype. The V and J genes are TRBV20-1 and TRBJ1-4; TRBD1 is a possible D gene (6 bases). CDR1 and CDR2 (germline): DFQATT, SNEGSKA (reference sequence). The V end was cut by 2 bases, the J end by 8 bases, with 12 bases between. The CDR3 contains 13 residues. In DNA, the CDR3 is TGCAGTGCTAGATTGGTAGGGGGGGAAAAACTGTTTTTT. Its translation: CSARLVGGEKLFF.